The T cell receptor (beta chain) under discussion was sequenced for a study of blood T cell repertoires in COVID-19. In the study overall: Samples came from the United States, Italy and Spain, spanning acute and convalescent COVID-19. T cells, B-cell-depleted T cells, or PBMCs provided the cDNA or gDNA that served as material.

Authors' processing steps: Scientists estimated how many nucleated cells there were by amplifying reference gene primers. The method was immunoSEQ multiplex PCR; TCRdb's version includes in-frame clones alone and lacks a portion of them. The DNA was the basis for D and trimming; V, J and clone size are from that table. Here the sample spans about 280,000 clones, about nine tenths being singletons. V was cut by 1 base and J by 8 bases, with 8 bases left in between. The germline gives CDR1 KGHSH, CDR2 LQKENI. The CDR3 loop spans 12 amino acids. The chain employs TRBV18 and TRBJ1-1; no reliable D call. Material for sequencing was peripheral blood. The sequence was collected from a woman aged 30 to 39 with active or convalescent COVID-19. CDR3 nucleotide sequence: TGTGCCAGCTCACCACAGAGGGAAGAAGCTTTCTTT. It is translated as CASSPQREEAFF.